This entry features one T cell receptor beta chain sequence. Its specificity is not known. This specimen belongs to a study of CD4 T cells in relation to SARS-CoV-2 and coronaviruses. Study-level information: TCR beta CDR3s were sequenced after approximately nine-day antigen culture of PBMCs. Convalescent patients were 8 or 9 males and a few females; two were Hispanic.

Trimming took 5 bases from V and 2 from J; bases not matched to a gene: 11. Germline CDR1 is SNHLY and CDR2 is FYNNEI. This CDR3 contains 16 residues. Cryopreserved PBMCs were CD4-enriched, then split into naive and memory cells. This table comes from immunoSEQ multiplex PCR, and its TCRdb copy is limited to in-frame clones, with some not included. The table includes about 36,000 clones, approximately 80% detected once. Study findings and constraints: No donor gave both pre-pandemic and post-infection samples.

V gene TRBV2 combines with J gene TRBJ1-1; 7 bases map to TRBD1. The clonotype originates from an adult with COVID-19. Material: naive CD4+ T cells from PBMCs, cultured in vitro. As to subset: naive CD4+ T cells isolated by negative enrichment. CDR3 bases: TGTGCCAGCAGTATTCGGCAGGGGGAGATTAACACTGAAGCTTTCTTT. This codes for CASSIRQGEINTEAFF.